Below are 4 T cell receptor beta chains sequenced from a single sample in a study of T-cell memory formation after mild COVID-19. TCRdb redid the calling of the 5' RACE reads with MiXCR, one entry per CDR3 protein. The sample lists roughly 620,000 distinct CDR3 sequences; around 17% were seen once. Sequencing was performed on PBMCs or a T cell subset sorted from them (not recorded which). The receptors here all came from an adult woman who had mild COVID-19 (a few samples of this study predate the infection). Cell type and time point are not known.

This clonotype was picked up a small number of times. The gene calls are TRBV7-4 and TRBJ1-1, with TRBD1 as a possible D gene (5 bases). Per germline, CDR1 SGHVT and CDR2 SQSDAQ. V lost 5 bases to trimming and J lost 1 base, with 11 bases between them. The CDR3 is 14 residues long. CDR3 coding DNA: TGTGCCAGCAGCCAGGGTGTCCAGAACACTGAAGCTTTCTTT. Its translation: CASSQGVQNTEAFF.

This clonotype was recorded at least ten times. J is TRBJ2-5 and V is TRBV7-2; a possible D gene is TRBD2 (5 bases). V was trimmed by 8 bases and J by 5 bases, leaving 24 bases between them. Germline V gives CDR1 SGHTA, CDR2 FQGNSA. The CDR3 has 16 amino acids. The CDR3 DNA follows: TGTGCCAGCTCCCTCAAGAGTGGTGACTATTGGGAGACCCAGTACTTC. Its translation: CASSLKSGDYWETQYF.

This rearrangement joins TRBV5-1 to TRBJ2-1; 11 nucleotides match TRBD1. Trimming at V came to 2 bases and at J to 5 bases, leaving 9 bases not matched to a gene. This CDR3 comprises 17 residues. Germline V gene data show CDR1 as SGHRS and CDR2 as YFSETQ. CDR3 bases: TGCGCCAGCAGCTTCGGACAGGGGGCATATGGGAACAATGAGCAGTTCTTC. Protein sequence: CASSFGQGAYGNNEQFF.

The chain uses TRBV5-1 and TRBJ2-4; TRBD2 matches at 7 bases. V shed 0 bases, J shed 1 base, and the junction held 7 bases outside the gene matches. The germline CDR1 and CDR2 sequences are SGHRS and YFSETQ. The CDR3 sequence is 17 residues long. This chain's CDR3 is CASSLGAGATAKNIQYF. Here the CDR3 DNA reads TGCGCCAGCAGCTTGGGGGCGGGAGCAACCGCCAAAAACATTCAGTACTTC.